A selection of T cell receptor beta chains follows, all from one sample in a study of blood T cell repertoires in COVID-19. Clones were sequenced by immunoSEQ multiplex PCR, and TCRdb holds only the in-frame ones, with some missing. Among 98,000 or so clones listed, about nine tenths were seen once. The source material was peripheral blood. These receptors all stem from a man in his fifties or sixties with acute or convalescent COVID-19. The CDR3 runs from the conserved cysteine through the conserved F or W. The D gene is left open where the match is weak. Rows may omit the clone size; those that give it use once, few, many or a size class.

v_gene: TRBV30
abundance: NA
d_gene: NA
j_gene: TRBJ1-2
CDR3nt: TGTGCCTGGGGAAACCAGGGACTCGGGGAAGGCTACACCTTC
CDR3aa: CAWGNQGLGEGYTF

v_gene: TRBV6-5
abundance: NA
d_gene: TRBD1
j_gene: TRBJ1-2
CDR3nt: TGTGCCAGCATCCGGTTGGGACAGAACTATGGCTACACCTTC
CDR3aa: CASIRLGQNYGYTF

v_gene: TRBV19
abundance: NA
d_gene: TRBD2
j_gene: TRBJ2-5
CDR3nt: TGTGCCAGTAGTAGGGGACTAGCCACAGAGACCCAGTACTTC
CDR3aa: CASSRGLATETQYF

v_gene: TRBV4-1
abundance: NA
d_gene: NA
j_gene: TRBJ1-1
CDR3nt: TGCGCCAGCAGAAGCGCTCACGAAGCTTTCTTT
CDR3aa: CASRSAHEAFF

v_gene: TRBV28
abundance: NA
d_gene: TRBD2
j_gene: TRBJ2-1
CDR3nt: TGTGCCAGCAGTAAACTAGCGACCGATGGGGTACACAATGAGCAGTTCTTC
CDR3aa: CASSKLATDGVHNEQFF

v_gene: TRBV5-5
abundance: NA
d_gene: TRBD1
j_gene: TRBJ1-2
CDR3nt: TGTGCCAGCAGCGCAGGGACAGATCGAAACTATGGCTACACCTTC
CDR3aa: CASSAGTDRNYGYTF

v_gene: TRBV28
abundance: few
d_gene: NA
j_gene: TRBJ1-5
CDR3nt: TGTGCCAGCAGTTTAGGGGGGGGAGGGGCGGATCAGCCCCAGCATTTT
CDR3aa: CASSLGGGGADQPQHF

v_gene: TRBV5-1
abundance: NA
d_gene: NA
j_gene: TRBJ2-5
CDR3nt: TGCGCCAGCAGCACCCAACTAGGGTTCGAGGAGACCCAGTACTTC
CDR3aa: CASSTQLGFEETQYF

v_gene: TRBV28
abundance: NA
d_gene: NA
j_gene: TRBJ1-6
CDR3nt: TGTGCCAGCAGTTTTTCCAGATCTTCACCCCTCCACTTT
CDR3aa: CASSFSRSSPLHF

v_gene: TRBV3-1/TRBV3-2
abundance: NA
d_gene: TRBD1
j_gene: TRBJ1-1
CDR3nt: TGTGCCAGCAGCCACGGACAGGCGACCACTGAAGCTTTCTTT
CDR3aa: CASSHGQATTEAFF

v_gene: TRBV4-1
abundance: NA
d_gene: NA
j_gene: TRBJ1-1
CDR3nt: TGCGCCAGCAGCCAAGAGGGGGCAGCGGGAACTGAAGCTTTCTTT
CDR3aa: CASSQEGAAGTEAFF

v_gene: TRBV28
abundance: NA
d_gene: TRBD1
j_gene: TRBJ1-2
CDR3nt: TGTGCCAGCAGTCCGACAGGGGCGGAGGGCTACACCTTC
CDR3aa: CASSPTGAEGYTF

v_gene: TRBV19
abundance: NA
d_gene: NA
j_gene: TRBJ1-4
CDR3nt: TGTGCCAGTAGTATACAGGTGACAACTAATGAAAAACTGTTTTTT
CDR3aa: CASSIQVTTNEKLFF

v_gene: TRBV11-3
abundance: NA
d_gene: TRBD2
j_gene: TRBJ2-2
CDR3nt: TGTGCCAGCAGCCCCGGACTAGCGGGTTCCACCGGGGAGCTGTTTTTT
CDR3aa: CASSPGLAGSTGELFF

v_gene: TRBV24-1
abundance: NA
d_gene: TRBD2
j_gene: TRBJ2-5
CDR3nt: TGTGCCACAGGACTAGCGGGAGTGGAGACCCAGTACTTC
CDR3aa: CATGLAGVETQYF